This entry lists 20 T cell receptor beta chains sequenced from one sample in a study of molecular identifiers for immune sequencing clone quantification. TCRdb fed the PCR reads into MiXCR, producing one record per CDR3 protein. The sample records approximately 60,000 distinct CDR3 sequences, under 20% being singletons. Material for sequencing was naive CD8+ T cells from blood, with Jurkat cell RNA spiked in. Stated subset: FACS-sorted CD8+CD4-CCR7+CD45RA+ naive T cells. The source of these receptors is a human donor in good health. Some libraries in this study had Jurkat cell RNA spiked in.

In the case of this clonotype: This could be a read error, since a much larger clone is one nucleotide away. V is TRBV24-1 and J is TRBJ2-3; 12 nucleotides line up with TRBD2. CDR1 and CDR2 (germline): KGHDR, SFDVKD. V dropped 9 bases and J dropped 2; count of bases not matched to a gene: 8. This CDR3 spans 16 amino acids. The CDR3 DNA is TGTGCCACCGGTGGTTGGACTAGCGGGACCACAGATACGCAGTATTTT. It codes for CATGGWTSGTTDTQYF.

This clonotype was recorded many times. This chain uses TRBV6-4 with TRBJ1-5; D might be TRBD1 (6 bases). Germline V gives CDR1 MRHNA, CDR2 SNTAGT. With 6 bases removed from V and 6 bases from J, the gap between germline ends came to 15 bases. The CDR3 has 14 amino acids. The CDR3 DNA follows: TGTGCCAGCAGCGAAAACCTAGGGGGTCAGCCCCAGCATTTT. Translation: CASSENLGGQPQHF.

This clonotype was found many times. This rearrangement joins TRBV7-9 to TRBJ2-7; 7 bases match TRBD1. Germline lookup yields CDR1 SEHNR and CDR2 FQNEAQ (reference sequence). Trimming took 4 bases from V and 0 from J; bases not matched to a gene: 9. The CDR3 extends over 16 amino acids. In nucleotides, the CDR3 is TGTGCCAGCAGCTCCATTCCGGGACAGAGCTCCTACGAGCAGTACTTC. Encoded protein: CASSSIPGQSSYEQYF.

Turning to this clonotype: A much larger clone lies a single base off, so this may be a read error. This sequence joins TRBV27 and TRBJ1-1; no clear D. The germline gives CDR1 MNHEY, CDR2 SMNVEV (reference sequence). The CDR3 contains 14 residues. This CDR3 reads CASSLGPGNTKAFF. The CDR3 coding sequence is TGTGCCAGCAGTTTAGGGCCGGGTAACACTAAAGCTTTCTTT.

This clonotype has ten or more counts. The genes are TRBV10-3 and TRBJ2-1, with D possibly being TRBD1 or TRBD2 (5 bases each). Trimming removed 2 bases at V and 3 bases at J, with 11 bases between. CDR3 size: 15 residues. Germline assignment: CDR1 ENHRY and CDR2 SYGVKD. CDR3 nucleotides: TGTGCCATCAGTGAGAACGAGGGGTTCTACAATGAGCAGTTCTTC. This gives the protein CAISENEGFYNEQFF.

The chain carries TRBV18 and TRBJ2-7; 9 nucleotides line up with TRBD2. The junction had 11 bases not matched to a gene; V was cut back by 1 base and J by 7 bases. The CDR3 has 16 amino acids. Looked up from germline, CDR1 is KGHSH and CDR2 is LQKENI. The CDR3 sequence is CASSPRSSGDPREQYF. In DNA form, the CDR3 reads TGTGCCAGCTCACCACGCTCTAGCGGGGACCCTAGGGAGCAGTACTTC.

This clonotype has at least ten counts. This chain connects TRBV7-9 to TRBJ2-1; D is possibly TRBD2 (6 bases). Between the trimmed V and J ends, which lost 6 bases and 5 bases, there was a span of 8 bases. The germline V gene has CDR1 SEHNR and CDR2 FQNEAQ (reference sequence). The CDR3 length is 12 residues. CDR3 DNA sequence: TGTGCCAGCAGACTAGCCCACAATGAGCAGTTCTTC. It specifies CASRLAHNEQFF.

This clonotype was counted ten times or more. The chain combines TRBV4-1 with TRBJ1-2; D is unclear. CDR1 is MGHRA and CDR2 is YSYEKL in the germline V gene. This CDR3 spans 15 amino acids. Trimming shortened V by 1 base and J by 0 bases, and 9 bases separated the two germline ends. The CDR3 loop is CASSQVPGSNYGYTF. CDR3 DNA sequence: TGCGCCAGCAGCCAAGTTCCGGGGTCTAACTATGGCTACACCTTC.

This clonotype was seen only a few times. The rearrangement joins TRBV30 to TRBJ1-1, with no clear D. V was clipped by 3 bases and J by 10 bases, with 15 bases between them. From germline, CDR1 is GTSNPN and CDR2 SVGIG (reference sequence). The CDR3 consists of 12 residues. The DNA of the CDR3 is TGTGCCTGGAGGGGCGGACTTGGAGTAGCTTTCTTT. This codes for CAWRGGLGVAFF.

At least ten counts were recorded for this clonotype. The chain recombines TRBV2 with TRBJ1-1; D may be TRBD1 (6 bases). Trimming cost V 5 bases and J 2 bases, with 9 bases left between them. This CDR3 comprises 13 residues. CDR1 is SNHLY and CDR2 is FYNNEI in the germline V gene. CDR3 region: CASSLGTNTEAFF. The CDR3 DNA sequence: TGTGCCAGCAGTTTAGGGACAAACACTGAAGCTTTCTTT. Variable domain in full (rest from reference TRBV2 and TRBJ1-1): EPEVTQTPSHQVTQMGQEVILRCVPISNHLYFYWYRQILGQKVEFLVSFYNNEISEKSEIFDDQFSVERPDGSNFTLKIRSTKLEDSAMYFCASSLGTNTEAFFGQGTRLTVV.

With respect to this clonotype: This may be a read error, as it is one base from a much larger clone. DNA for the CDR3: TGTGCCAGCAGTGCCCAAGGGATGACAGGGTACGAAAACCTGTTTTTT. This encodes CASSAQGMTGYENLFF. The chain couples TRBV2 to TRBJ1-4; TRBD1 aligns across 7 bases. CDR1 SNHLY and CDR2 FYNNEI come from the germline V gene. This CDR3 has 16 amino acids.

This clonotype has a count of ten or more. This chain links TRBV14 with TRBJ2-1, with a weak D call TRBD1 (5 bases). This CDR3 is built from 16 residues. Per the germline V gene, CDR1 is SGHDN and CDR2 is FVKESK. The ends were cut back, 2 bases at V and 8 bases at J, with 19 bases in the middle. The CDR3 bases are TGTGCCAGCAGCCAACCCCCCCTCGCAGGGTCCCATGAGCAGTTCTTC. Residues: CASSQPPLAGSHEQFF.

This clonotype was seen only once. This rearrangement joins TRBV19 to TRBJ1-5; D ambiguous. Looked up from germline, CDR1 is LNHDA and CDR2 is SQIVND (reference sequence). The germline V and J ends were trimmed by 6 bases and 6 bases, with 12 bases remaining between them. This CDR3 is built from 13 residues. CDR3 nucleotides: TGTGCCAGTAGCTTTCTGAACTTTCAGCCCCAGCATTTT. This sequence encodes CASSFLNFQPQHF. The complete variable domain, with remaining parts taken from reference TRBV19 and TRBJ1-5, reads DGGITQSPKYLFRKEGQNVTLSCEQNLNHDAMYWYRQDPGQGLRLIYYSQIVNDFQKGDIAEGYSVSREKKESFPLTVTSAQKNPTAFYLCASSFLNFQPQHFGDGTRLSIL.

To note about this clonotype: A single base separates this from a much larger clone, so it may be a read error. Since the CDR3 does not end with the conserved phenylalanine or tryptophan, this likely comes from a read error. The rearrangement joins TRBV28 to TRBJ1-1; TRBD1 is a possible D gene (5 bases). Germline-derived CDR1 and CDR2 are MDHEN and SYDVKM. The V and J ends lost 4 bases and 1 base respectively, with 10 bases between them. The CDR3 is 14 amino acids. Here the CDR3 DNA reads TGTGCCAGCAGTTCGAAAACAGGGAACACTGAAGCTTTCATT. Residues: CASSSKTGNTEAFI.

This clonotype came up once. A much larger clonotype is one base distant, so this may be a read error. This chain connects TRBV19 to TRBJ2-3, with D uncertain. Trimming cost V 11 bases and J 1 base, with 19 bases left between them. The germline V gene has CDR1 LNHDA and CDR2 SQIVND (reference sequence). The CDR3 sequence is 15 residues long. This CDR3 is CAGNKMAFGTDTQYF. CDR3 DNA sequence: TGTGCCGGTAATAAAATGGCTTTTGGCACAGATACGCAGTATTTT.

The sample holds many counts of this clonotype. The chain couples TRBV9 to TRBJ1-5, with TRBD1 matching over 7 bases. The germline V gene has CDR1 SGDLS and CDR2 YYNGEE. J gave up 7 bases and V 4 bases, and 5 bases lay outside the gene matches. This CDR3 has 13 amino acids. The CDR3 protein is CASSPGGGQPQHF. CDR3 nucleotide sequence: TGTGCCAGCAGCCCAGGGGGTGGACAGCCCCAGCATTTT.

The table lists this clonotype with a few counts. The conserved final phenylalanine or tryptophan is absent from the CDR3, which likely points to a read error. The chain employs TRBV19 and TRBJ2-1; a weak D match, TRBD2 (5 bases). Per the germline V gene, CDR1 is LNHDA and CDR2 is SQIVND (reference sequence). The CDR3 sequence is 13 residues long. Trimming left V 7 bases short and J 6 bases short, with 13 bases between. CDR3 nucleotides: TGTGCCAGTAATCTAGCCGGGCGCAATGAGCAGTTCCTC. Protein: CASNLAGRNEQFL.

Concerning this clonotype: Possible read error: a much larger clone is one base away. The chain carries TRBV16 and TRBJ2-2, with 12 bases matching TRBD2. The CDR3 runs to 16 residues. Germline loops: CDR1 KGHSY, CDR2 FQNENV. J was trimmed by 8 bases and V by 4 bases; bases with no gene match: 8. The CDR3 is CASSPGLAGRSGELFF. The CDR3, as DNA: TGTGCCAGCAGCCCTGGACTAGCGGGACGGTCAGGGGAGCTGTTTTTT.

This clonotype was picked up a small number of times. The rearrangement uses TRBV12-3 or TRBV12-4 and TRBJ1-3; D is perhaps TRBD1 (6 bases). The CDR3 spans 14 residues. V dropped 10 bases and J dropped 0 bases, with 13 bases sitting between them. As DNA, the CDR3 is TGTGCCACGGACAGCGAGAGCTCTGGAAACACCATATATTTT. It codes for CATDSESSGNTIYF.

The gene calls are TRBV19 and TRBJ1-5, with 8 bases aligning to TRBD1. The germline CDR1 and CDR2 sequences are LNHDA and SQIVND (reference sequence). This CDR3 has 16 residues. J gave up 1 base and V 5 bases, and 7 bases lay outside the gene matches. This CDR3 reads CASSWTGQASNQPQHF. CDR3 in DNA: TGTGCCAGTAGTTGGACGGGACAGGCGAGCAATCAGCCCCAGCATTTT. Complete variable domain (other parts from reference TRBV19 and TRBJ1-5): DGGITQSPKYLFRKEGQNVTLSCEQNLNHDAMYWYRQDPGQGLRLIYYSQIVNDFQKGDIAEGYSVSREKKESFPLTVTSAQKNPTAFYLCASSWTGQASNQPQHFGDGTRLSIL.